The text below deals with one T cell receptor beta chain. Seattle cases were enrolled at active infection and followed longitudinally. This entry is derived from a study of blood T cell repertoires in COVID-19. This CDR3 region has 12 residues. V lost 4 bases and J lost 7, with 10 bases in between. Germline V CDR1 and CDR2: LGHNA, YSLEER. Using immunoSEQ multiplex PCR, the repertoire was profiled, and TCRdb retains in-frame clones only, with some absent. The profile shows about 310,000 clones, 90% of them singletons. The rearrangement links TRBV4-3 to TRBJ1-1; D not certain. The receptor was derived from a woman aged 40-49 years with COVID-19, enrolled during active disease. Sequencing was performed on peripheral blood. CDR3 in DNA: TGCGCCAGCAGCCCGCGGCGAGGTGAAGCTTTCTTT. It codes for CASSPRRGEAFF.